The text below deals with one T cell receptor (beta chain). Its specificity is not known. This specimen belongs to a study of shared clonotypes between healthy human individuals. Sequencing used immunoSEQ multiplex PCR; TCRdb keeps in-frame clones, though not all of them. The repertoire holds over a million clones, with around 75% as singletons. The study, taken as a whole, reports: As a rule, naive subsets had a larger estimated richness than memory subsets.

Germline V gives CDR1 ENHRY, CDR2 SYGVKD. CDR3 length equals 14 residues. Unmatched junction bases numbered 12, after V lost 10 bases and J lost 6 bases. The V gene is TRBV10-3, the J gene TRBJ2-7; TRBD2 aligns across 10 bases. The TCR sequence derives from a man between 18 and 35 years old in good health. Sequencing was carried out using memory CD4+ T cells sorted from blood. Noted subset: CD45RA-negative fraction. The CDR3 sequence is CATDLAGDGGEQYF. CDR3 bases: TGTGCCACAGATCTAGCGGGAGATGGCGGCGAGCAGTACTTC.